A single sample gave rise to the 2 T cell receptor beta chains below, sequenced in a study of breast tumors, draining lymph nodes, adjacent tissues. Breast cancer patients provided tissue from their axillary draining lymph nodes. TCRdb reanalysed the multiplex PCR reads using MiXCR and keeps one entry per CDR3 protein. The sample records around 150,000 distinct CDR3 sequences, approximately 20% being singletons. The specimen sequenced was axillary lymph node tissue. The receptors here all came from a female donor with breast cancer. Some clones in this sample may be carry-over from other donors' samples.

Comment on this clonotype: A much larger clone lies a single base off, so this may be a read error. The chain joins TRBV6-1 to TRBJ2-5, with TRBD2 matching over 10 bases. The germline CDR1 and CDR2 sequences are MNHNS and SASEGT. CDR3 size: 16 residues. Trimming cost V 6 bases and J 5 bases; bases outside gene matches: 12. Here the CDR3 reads CASRGSSGRRLETQYF. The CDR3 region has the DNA TGTGCCAGCAGAGGGAGTAGCGGGAGGAGGTTGGAGACCCAGTACTTC.

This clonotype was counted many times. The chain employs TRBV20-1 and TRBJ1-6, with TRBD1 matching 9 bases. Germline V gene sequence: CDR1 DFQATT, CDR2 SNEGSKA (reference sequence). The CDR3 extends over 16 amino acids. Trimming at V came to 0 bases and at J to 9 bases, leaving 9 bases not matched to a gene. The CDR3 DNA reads TGCAGTGCTAGAGATCCCACAGGGGGCGAGGGTTCACCCCTCCACTTT. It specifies CSARDPTGGEGSPLHF.